This T cell receptor beta chain was found in a study of T cells in localized non-small cell lung cancer. Sequenced by immunoSEQ multiplex PCR; TCRdb stores in-frame clones only, minus some. The repertoire holds around 1,800 clones, with around 40% as singletons. Germline V lookup: CDR1 MNHGY, CDR2 SAAAGT. CDR3 size: 14 residues. V lost 6 bases and J lost 3; bases outside the gene matches: 7. Within the sample, this clone is medium-sized (0.01 to 0.1%). Sequencing was performed on lung tumor tissue, taken before any cancer treatment. V and J are TRBV6-8 and TRBJ2-7, with 8 nucleotides matching TRBD1. The source of this sequence is a woman between 35 and 75 years old with stage I lung adenocarcinoma. The CDR3 sequence is CASRRSGGFYEQYF. The CDR3 DNA reads as TGTGCCAGCAGACGATCAGGGGGCTTCTACGAGCAGTACTTC.